This TCR beta chain was retrieved from a study of blood T cell repertoires in COVID-19. Data came from immunoSEQ multiplex PCR; TCRdb stores just in-frame clones and leaves some out. Of about 260,000 clones in the sample, more than 75% were seen once. V lost 11 bases, J lost 1 base, and 17 bases stayed unmatched. Germline CDR1 MDHEN, CDR2 SYDVKM. The CDR3 contains 17 residues. This clone was picked up one time. The receptor comes from a woman in her forties or fifties with acute or convalescent COVID-19. This rearrangement joins TRBV28 to TRBJ2-7; 10 nucleotides align to TRBD1. The sample was peripheral blood. CDR3 region: CASCPGTGAFLSYEQYF. As DNA, the CDR3 is TGTGCCTCATGCCCCGGGACAGGGGCTTTCCTATCCTACGAGCAGTACTTC.